This T cell receptor (beta chain) was recorded in a study of OX40 agonist ivuxolimab in advanced cancers. Concerning the study at large: Ivuxolimab was an agonistic, fully human IgG2 monoclonal antibody directed against OX40 (CD134), a costimulatory receptor. Three dose-escalation patients achieved partial responses, one with hepatocellular carcinoma and two with cutaneous melanoma. Prior anti-PD-1, anti-PD-L1 or anti-CTLA-4 therapy was permitted, and checkpoint inhibitors had been received by around 40% of dose-escalation patients. The purpose of peripheral TCRbeta sequencing was to test whether ivuxolimab changed TCR sequence diversity and led to clonal T-cell expansion. A male proportion of roughly 80% and a mean age of approximately 55 years, ranging from roughly 23 to 80, were recorded for the dose-escalation cohort. Intravenous ivuxolimab was administered to patients every 2 weeks at six dose levels: 0.01, 0.1, 0.3, 1.5, 3 and 10 mg/kg. Of the approximately 54 dose-escalation patients, hepatocellular carcinoma was present in 19, melanoma in roughly 15, renal cell carcinoma in 9 and head and neck cancer in 9. The paper reports the monotherapy dose-escalation portion (N of about 50 patients) of the phase I ivuxolimab trial.

Genomic DNA was extracted from sorted cells for sequencing of the TCRbeta CDR3 region. TCRbeta CDR3 regions were sequenced using the immunoSEQ Assay. TCRdb retrieved this table from immuneACCESS and kept in-frame rearrangements only. Not all clones are present; in checked studies, unresolved V genes account for under half, and no reason is known for the remainder. Counted in this sample were around 22,000 clones; approximately 87% of them appeared once. Approximately 28% of the sample is in the top ten clones. The germline V gene (reference sequence) supplies CDR1 MNHEY and CDR2 SMNVEV. Spanning cysteine to phenylalanine, the CDR3 consists of 16 amino acids. The kept DNA is CDR3 alone, 48 bases in frame from the first base. V is pruned by 5 bases and J by 4 bases, leaving 10 bases of the junction without a gene match. General findings and caveats noted by the study authors: After ivuxolimab, expanded clones were on average more numerous among CD8+ T cells than among CD4+ T cells. At doses from 0.1 to 3.0 mg/kg, clonal expansion was seen in both CD4+ and CD8+ blood T cells between baseline and week 6. Low levels of normalized T-cell clonal expansion were also seen in some patients who did not respond. In the 0.1-3.0 mg/kg groups, partial responders were among the patients with the lowest normalized peripheral clonal expansion, particularly in CD8+ T cells. Which antigens the clonally expanded peripheral T cells were specific for was not determined.

Patients with a history of autoimmune disease or receiving systemic immunosuppression were excluded from the trial. Peripheral blood for TCR sequencing was drawn from every dose cohort at baseline, at cycle 4 day 1 and at cycle 7 day 1. The samples were drawn from a first-in-human, open-label, multicenter phase I dose-escalation trial of ivuxolimab. Adults with locally advanced or metastatic melanoma, renal cell carcinoma, hepatocellular carcinoma or head and neck squamous cell carcinoma were enrolled in the trial. Before TCR sequencing, CD4+ T cells and CD8+ T cells were sorted from peripheral blood as separate populations. Comment on this clone: Its antigen is not yet known. No base quality values were provided; no much bigger clone lies one nucleotide off.

This material consisted of CD4+ or CD8+ T cells sorted from blood, taken in a trial of the OX40 agonist ivuxolimab. Recombination linked TRBV27 to TRBJ1-5, with 8 bases in between that match TRBD1. The sequence came from an adult with an advanced solid tumor such as melanoma, head and neck, liver or kidney cancer. The CDR3 loop reads CASSPLGRGLNQPQHF. The DNA sequence is TGTGCCAGCAGTCCCCTCGGCAGGGGGCTTAATCAGCCCCAGCATTTT.